The 20 T cell receptor beta chains below were found in one sample sequenced in a study of cytomegalovirus exposure and HLA in healthy donors. PCR amplification relied on 60 Vbeta primers (plus 13 Jbeta primers). The protocol was immunoSEQ multiplex PCR, while the TCRdb copy is restricted to in-frame clones and leaves out a portion. The sample lists about 200,000 clones, approximately 80% occurring once. Input material: PBMCs. The receptors stem from a boy aged 2-9 years in good health and CMV-seronegative.

V usage is TRBV2 and J usage is TRBJ1-4, with 7 nucleotides matching TRBD1. CDR3 length equals 19 residues. CDR1 is SNHLY, CDR2 FYNNEI, per germline. V shed 2 bases and J 0 bases; nucleotides not matched to a gene: 12. The CDR3 sequence: CASSESFLPGTATNEKLFF. For the CDR3, the DNA is TGTGCCAGCAGTGAATCTTTTTTACCCGGGACAGCAACTAATGAAAAACTGTTTTTT.

V and J are TRBV2 and TRBJ2-2, with D possibly matching TRBD2 (5 bases). The CDR3 is 12 amino acids. Germline V gives CDR1 SNHLY, CDR2 FYNNEI. Trimming left V 7 bases short and J 6 bases short, with 9 bases between. Here the CDR3 DNA reads TGTGCCAGCATCGGGGTCCCCGGGGAGCTGTTTTTT. Encoded protein: CASIGVPGELFF.

This chain joins TRBV27 and TRBJ2-1, with TRBD2 matching 11 bases. The trim removed 6 bases at V and 1 base at J, leaving 5 bases unmatched. Germline CDR1 and CDR2: MNHEY and SMNVEV (reference sequence). The CDR3 is 16 amino acids. The CDR3 DNA reads TGTGCCAGCAGCCTAGGGACTAGCGGTTCCTACAATGAGCAGTTCTTC. It is translated as CASSLGTSGSYNEQFF.

J is TRBJ2-7 and V is TRBV5-1; TRBD2 agrees at 8 bases. The CDR3 totals 16 residues. The J segment lost 0 bases and the V segment lost 4 bases, leaving 9 bases of the junction unmatched. Germline V gene lookup returns CDR1 SGHRS and CDR2 YFSETQ. The CDR3 sequence is CASSPGTSGLSYEQYF. CDR3 sequence (DNA): TGCGCCAGCAGCCCGGGAACTAGCGGACTCTCCTACGAGCAGTACTTC. The complete variable domain, with remaining parts taken from reference TRBV5-1 and TRBJ2-7, reads KAGVTQTPRYLIKTRGQQVTLSCSPISGHRSVSWYQQTPGQGLQFLFEYFSETQRNKGNFPGRFSGRQFSNSRSEMNVSTLELGDSALYLCASSPGTSGLSYEQYFGPGTRLTVT.

This sequence joins TRBV15 and TRBJ2-3; D possibly corresponds to TRBD2 (6 bases). The germline V gene has CDR1 LNHNV and CDR2 YYDKDF (reference sequence). This CDR3 is 16 amino acids long. The V end lost 0 bases, the J end lost 0 bases, and 10 bases lay between the germline ends. This CDR3 is CATSRDPGVSTDTQYF. CDR3 nucleotides: TGTGCCACCAGCAGAGATCCGGGGGTTAGCACAGATACGCAGTATTTT.

The chain links TRBV6-1 to TRBJ2-7, with a possible D match to TRBD1 (6 bases). Trimming stripped 3 bases from V and 4 bases from J, with 10 bases between. Germline V CDR1 and CDR2: MNHNS, SASEGT. The CDR3 has 13 amino acids. The CDR3, as DNA: TGTGCCAGCAGTGAGGGGACAATTTACGAGCAGTACTTC. Amino acids: CASSEGTIYEQYF.

This chain links TRBV27 with TRBJ2-1; 10 nucleotides line up with TRBD2. With V trimmed by 6 bases and J by 16 bases, 12 bases remained unmatched. The CDR3 sequence is 13 residues long. Germline assignment: CDR1 MNHEY and CDR2 SMNVEV (reference sequence). Here the CDR3 reads CASRSGGAPLSFF. CDR3 DNA sequence: TGTGCCAGCAGGAGCGGGGGGGCCCCCCTCTCTTTCTTC.

The chain joins TRBV19 to TRBJ1-1, with D perhaps matching TRBD1 (6 bases). CDR3 size: 13 residues. CDR1 and CDR2 (germline): LNHDA, SQIVND (reference sequence). Trimming took 5 bases from V and 7 from J, leaving 14 bases between them. CDR3 nucleotide sequence: TGTGCCAGTAGTTCAGGAGGGGGGGATGAAGCTTTCTTT. Its protein is CASSSGGGDEAFF.

This chain connects TRBV5-1 to TRBJ1-1; D remains unclear. The CDR3 consists of 15 residues. The V end was cut by 0 bases, the J end by 4 bases, with 13 bases between. The germline V gene encodes CDR1 SGHRS and CDR2 YFSETQ. This chain's CDR3 is CASSLDSRRGTEAFF. DNA for the CDR3: TGCGCCAGCAGCTTGGACTCGCGACGAGGCACTGAAGCTTTCTTT. The entire variable domain, with the rest obtained from reference TRBV5-1 and TRBJ1-1, is as follows: KAGVTQTPRYLIKTRGQQVTLSCSPISGHRSVSWYQQTPGQGLQFLFEYFSETQRNKGNFPGRFSGRQFSNSRSEMNVSTLELGDSALYLCASSLDSRRGTEAFFGQGTRLTVV.

The chain recombines TRBV7-8 with TRBJ2-2; no definite D call. This CDR3 contains 16 residues. Germline V gives CDR1 SGHVS, CDR2 FQNEAQ. V dropped 1 base and J dropped 6 bases, with 15 bases sitting between them. The CDR3 here is CASSLGLPSYSGELFF. The CDR3 DNA is TGTGCCAGCAGCTTAGGTTTACCCTCCTACTCCGGGGAGCTGTTTTTT.

The chain is built from TRBV27 and TRBJ1-6; 11 nucleotides align to TRBD1. Losses at the gene ends were 5 bases for V and 10 bases for J; bases not matched to a gene: 7. The CDR3 totals 15 residues. The germline gives CDR1 MNHEY, CDR2 SMNVEV (reference sequence). CDR3 DNA: TGTGCCAGCAGTCCGGACAGGGGGCACAAATCACCCCTCCACTTT. Translated: CASSPDRGHKSPLHF.

J is TRBJ2-5 and V is TRBV5-4; TRBD2 aligns across 8 bases. The CDR3 length is 16 residues. Per germline, CDR1 SGHNT and CDR2 YYREEE (reference sequence). J gave up 5 bases and V 0 bases, and 9 bases lay outside the gene matches. The CDR3 reads CASSLEAGGARETQYF. The CDR3 DNA sequence: TGTGCCAGCAGCTTGGAGGCCGGGGGGGCGCGGGAGACCCAGTACTTC.

The V call is TRBV6-1, the J call TRBJ1-5; D gene unclear. The germline V gene encodes CDR1 MNHNS and CDR2 SASEGT. The germline V and J ends were trimmed by 8 bases and 2 bases, with 10 bases remaining between them. The CDR3 is 13 amino acids. CDR3 nucleotides: TGTGCCAGCGGCGGCCTTGGCAATCAGCCCCAGCATTTT. Its protein product is CASGGLGNQPQHF.

The rearrangement links TRBV5-4 to TRBJ1-5; D uncertain. V was cut by 0 bases and J by 4 bases, with 8 bases left in between. CDR3 size: 14 residues. The germline V gene has CDR1 SGHNT and CDR2 YYREEE (reference sequence). The CDR3 loop reads CASSLGGYNQPQHF. The DNA of the CDR3 is TGTGCCAGCAGCTTGGGAGGCTATAATCAGCCCCAGCATTTT.

This chain joins TRBV19 and TRBJ1-2; 11 nucleotides line up with TRBD1. CDR1 is LNHDA, CDR2 SQIVND, per germline (reference sequence). This CDR3 comprises 16 residues. V trimming: 7 bases; J trimming: 5 bases; junction bases outside the gene matches: 12. The CDR3 loop reads CASTKTGTGGVYGYTF. The CDR3 bases are TGTGCCAGTACAAAAACCGGGACAGGGGGAGTATATGGCTACACCTTC.

The chain is built from TRBV21-1 and TRBJ2-7; the DNA was not compared with TRBD1, the D call given in the table. TRBV21-1 is a pseudogene locus. CDR3 length: 17 residues. CDR3 in DNA: TGTGCCAGCAGCAAGCCGAGCCGGGCTGACAGCTCCTACGAGCAGTACTTC. Its translation is CASSKPSRADSSYEQYF.

The CDR3 DNA reads as TGCGCCAGCAGCGTGGACCGTGCGGAGACCCAGTACTTC. Amino acid sequence: CASSVDRAETQYF. V and J are TRBV5-1 and TRBJ2-5; D unresolved. Germline CDR1 and CDR2: SGHRS and YFSETQ. The CDR3 is made up of 13 amino acids. The V end lost 4 bases, the J end lost 5 bases, and 12 bases lay between the germline ends.

The genes are TRBV9 and TRBJ1-3; possible D gene TRBD1, 6 bases. In germline, CDR1 is SGDLS, CDR2 YYNGEE. The CDR3 covers 15 residues. V lost 6 bases to trimming and J lost 2 bases, with 15 bases between them. CDR3 protein: CASTNRALAGNTIYF. Here the CDR3 DNA reads TGTGCCAGCACAAACAGGGCTTTGGCTGGAAACACCATATATTTT.

This chain links TRBV27 with TRBJ2-2; TRBD2 is a possible D gene (5 bases). Trimming stripped 7 bases from V and 8 bases from J, with 23 bases between. The CDR3 contains 16 residues. The germline gives CDR1 MNHEY, CDR2 SMNVEV (reference sequence). This CDR3 is CASTPALAPPGGELFF. The CDR3 bases are TGTGCCAGCACCCCGGCGCTAGCCCCCCCCGGAGGGGAGCTGTTTTTT.

The CDR3 here is CASSKAGSVLGVTEAFF. The DNA of the CDR3 is TGTGCCAGCAGCAAAGCAGGGTCAGTATTAGGGGTCACTGAAGCTTTCTTT. The V call is TRBV21-1, the J call TRBJ1-1; the D call of TRBD1 is as the table states it, not checked on the DNA. TRBV21-1 is annotated as a pseudogene. The CDR3 runs 17 residues.